The 8 T cell receptor beta chains in this list originate from one sample, sequenced in a study of cytomegalovirus exposure and HLA in healthy donors. With 60 Vbeta and 13 Jbeta primers, the PCR was carried out. The repertoire was sequenced with immunoSEQ multiplex PCR; TCRdb's copy has only in-frame clones and lacks some. The repertoire has approximately 100,000 clones, over 65% of them found once; the top ten carry less than 3%. The sequenced sample consisted of PBMCs. Every receptor here comes from a female donor in good health and CMV-seronegative.

In this sample, this clone turned up once. The rearrangement links TRBV9 to TRBJ1-5, with 7 bases aligning to TRBD1. The ends lost 3 bases at V and 3 bases at J; junction bases unmatched: 3. The CDR3 length is 14 residues. CDR1 and CDR2 from the germline V gene are SGDLS and YYNGEE. Here the CDR3 reads CASSGGGSNQPQHF. CDR3 coding DNA: TGTGCCAGCAGCGGAGGGGGCTCCAATCAGCCCCAGCATTTT.

In this sample, this clone turned up a few times. The rearrangement joins TRBV5-6 to TRBJ1-1; weak D call: TRBD1 (6 bases). Trimming shortened V by 1 base and J by 4 bases, and 11 bases separated the two germline ends. CDR3 length: 14 amino acids. In germline, CDR1 is SGHDT, CDR2 YYEEEE. The CDR3 DNA reads as TGTGCCAGCAGCTTGTTACAGGGTACCACTGAAGCTTTCTTT. Translating it yields CASSLLQGTTEAFF.

This clone was seen more than once but under ten times. The rearrangement uses TRBV7-9 and TRBJ2-4; 7 bases align to TRBD2. V trimming: 5 bases; J trimming: 7 bases; junction bases outside the gene matches: 11. The CDR3 runs to 15 residues. Germline V CDR1 and CDR2: SEHNR, FQNEAQ (reference sequence). CDR3 nucleotide sequence: TGTGCCAGCAGCCCCCCCCGAGGGGAGGGGAACATTCAGTACTTC. The encoded protein is CASSPPRGEGNIQYF.

This rearrangement joins TRBV13 to TRBJ2-7; 8 nucleotides align to TRBD2. V lost 5 bases, J lost 3 bases, and 6 bases stayed unmatched. CDR3 length: 14 amino acids. Germline V gives CDR1 PRHDT, CDR2 FYEKMQ (reference sequence). CDR3: CASSPGGALYEQYF. The CDR3 bases are TGTGCCAGCAGCCCCGGGGGGGCCCTCTACGAGCAGTACTTC.

The chain joins TRBV4-1 to TRBJ2-3, with 13 bases identical to TRBD2. V shed 3 bases, J shed 10 bases, and the junction held 13 bases outside the gene matches. The V gene's germline CDR1 is MGHRA and CDR2 YSYEKL. The CDR3 loop spans 17 amino acids. CDR3 loop: CASSQLLAGGLSGAQYF. The CDR3 nucleotides are TGCGCCAGCAGCCAGCTACTAGCGGGGGGGCTTTCAGGTGCGCAGTATTTT.

The V gene is TRBV5-1, the J gene TRBJ1-6; D ambiguous. CDR1 is SGHRS, CDR2 YFSETQ, per germline. The CDR3 contains 17 residues. V was cut by 0 bases and J by 0 bases, with 10 bases left in between. The CDR3 protein is CASSLDFGSSYNSPLHF. The CDR3 DNA sequence: TGCGCCAGCAGCTTGGATTTTGGCAGCTCCTATAATTCACCCCTCCACTTT. The variable domain in full, completed from reference TRBV5-1 and TRBJ1-6, reads KAGVTQTPRYLIKTRGQQVTLSCSPISGHRSVSWYQQTPGQGLQFLFEYFSETQRNKGNFPGRFSGRQFSNSRSEMNVSTLELGDSALYLCASSLDFGSSYNSPLHFGNGTRLTVT.

The chain employs TRBV4-1 and TRBJ2-7; 7 positions match TRBD2. The CDR3 length is 14 residues. The V gene's germline CDR1 is MGHRA and CDR2 YSYEKL. V lost 1 base, J lost 3 bases, and 3 bases stayed unmatched. CDR3 protein: CASSQGPSGYEQYF. The CDR3 region has the DNA TGCGCCAGCAGCCAAGGGCCTAGCGGCTACGAGCAGTACTTC.

V is TRBV18 and J is TRBJ2-3; 9 nucleotides align to TRBD2. This CDR3 region has 16 residues. Germline V gives CDR1 KGHSH, CDR2 LQKENI. With 3 bases clipped from V and 3 bases from J, the junction kept 7 bases outside the gene matches. Written as DNA, the CDR3 is TGTGCCAGCTCACCCGGCCTAGCGGGGATGACAGATACGCAGTATTTT. It is translated as CASSPGLAGMTDTQYF.